This T cell receptor beta chain was observed in a study of blood T cells in healthy people across ages. Through a sample-barcoded 5' primer and a J-beta primer mix, a second PCR was run for about 6 to 11 cycles. CDR3-containing paired-end reads numbering at least 2.5 million came from each sample. MiXCR, applied by TCRdb to the 5' RACE reads, yields one record per CDR3 protein. Found here are hundreds of thousands of distinct CDR3 sequences, roughly 60% of them singletons; the top ten hold 22%. General observations from the study: A roughly linear age-dependent decrease characterized TCR beta diversity per million T cells. Both higher diversity and more naive CD4+ cells marked long-lived donors when set against aged donors.

Comments on this clonotype: No antigen is known for it.

The authors extracted at least 5 micrograms of total RNA per sample. Source material: blood. The TCR sequence derives from a man between 25 and 39 years old in good health.

CDR3 in DNA: TGTGCCAGCAGTCTGATTGGGAAGGGATATGGCTACACCTTC. This encodes CASSLIGKGYGYTF. The chain combines TRBV2 with TRBJ1-2; D is unresolved. CDR3 length: 14 residues. Trimming removed 5 bases from V and 5 bases from J, with 15 bases in between. The V gene's germline CDR1 is SNHLY and CDR2 FYNNEI.